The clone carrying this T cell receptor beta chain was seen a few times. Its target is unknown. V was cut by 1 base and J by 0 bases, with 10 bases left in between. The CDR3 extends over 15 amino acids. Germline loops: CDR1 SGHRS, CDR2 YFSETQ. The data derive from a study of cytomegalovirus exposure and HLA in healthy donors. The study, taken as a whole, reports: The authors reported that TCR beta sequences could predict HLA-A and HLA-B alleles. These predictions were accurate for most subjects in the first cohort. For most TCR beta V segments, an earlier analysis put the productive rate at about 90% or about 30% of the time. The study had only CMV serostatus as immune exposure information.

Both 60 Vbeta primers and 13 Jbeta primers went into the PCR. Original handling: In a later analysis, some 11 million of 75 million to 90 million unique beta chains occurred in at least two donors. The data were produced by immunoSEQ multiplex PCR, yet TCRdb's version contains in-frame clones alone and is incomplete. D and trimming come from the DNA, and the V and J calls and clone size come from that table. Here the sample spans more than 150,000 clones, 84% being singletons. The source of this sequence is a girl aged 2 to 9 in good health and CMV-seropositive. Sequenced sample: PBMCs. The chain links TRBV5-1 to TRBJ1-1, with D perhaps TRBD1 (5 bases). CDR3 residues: CASSLLGGMNTEAFF. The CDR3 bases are TGCGCCAGCAGCTTGTTGGGGGGGATGAACACTGAAGCTTTCTTT.